The 18 T cell receptor beta chains reported below all come from one sample, sequenced in a study of cytomegalovirus exposure and HLA in healthy donors. The primer mix had 60 Vbeta and 13 Jbeta primers. Sequenced by immunoSEQ multiplex PCR; TCRdb stores in-frame clones only, minus some. The sample yields around 140,000 clones, around 77% seen once. Input material: PBMCs. These receptors were obtained from a woman aged 60-70 years in good health and CMV-seronegative.

The genes are TRBV30 and TRBJ2-1; 7 bases fit TRBD1. CDR1 is GTSNPN and CDR2 is SVGIG in the germline V gene (reference sequence). The CDR3 sequence is 15 residues long. V shed 2 bases and J 0 bases; nucleotides not matched to a gene: 4. CDR3 sequence: CAWSLGDSSYNEQFF. CDR3 nucleotides: TGTGCCTGGAGTTTAGGGGACAGCTCCTACAATGAGCAGTTCTTC.

The CDR3 sequence is CASSRDKATEAFF. The CDR3 nucleotides read TGTGCCAGCAGCCGGGACAAGGCCACTGAAGCTTTCTTT. J is TRBJ1-1 and V is TRBV27; TRBD1 might be the D (6 bases). The germline V and J ends were trimmed by 6 bases and 4 bases, with 12 bases remaining between them. Per the germline V gene, CDR1 is MNHEY and CDR2 is SMNVEV (reference sequence). CDR3 length: 13 amino acids.

The chain has TRBV19 and TRBJ2-7; a weak D match, TRBD2 (5 bases). Trimming took off 6 bases at V and 7 bases at J, with 16 bases between the two ends. The CDR3 loop spans 13 amino acids. Germline V gene sequence: CDR1 LNHDA, CDR2 SQIVND (reference sequence). The CDR3 bases are TGTGCCAGTAGACCCCCGGAGGAGGATGAGCAGTACTTC. It translates to CASRPPEEDEQYF.

This chain links TRBV7-9 with TRBJ1-6, with D maybe TRBD1 (5 bases). The CDR3 runs to 14 residues. The V end lost 3 bases, the J end lost 9 bases, and 12 bases lay between the germline ends. CDR1 is SEHNR and CDR2 is FQNEAQ in the germline V gene (reference sequence). The CDR3 DNA is TGTGCCAGCAGCTTTCTGCAGGGTGGTTCACCCCTCCACTTT. Translation gives CASSFLQGGSPLHF.

The genes are TRBV4-2 and TRBJ2-5, with TRBD2 matching over 7 bases. Germline V gene sequence: CDR1 LGHNA, CDR2 YNFKEQ. The CDR3 loop spans 14 amino acids. The trim removed 4 bases at V and 4 bases at J, leaving 6 bases unmatched. As DNA, the CDR3 is TGTGCCAGCAGCCCAGCGGGGTTCGGAGAGACCCAGTACTTC. Its protein is CASSPAGFGETQYF.

This clone was counted between two and nine times. This chain connects TRBV19 to TRBJ2-3, with 10 bases that match TRBD1. The V segment lost 6 bases and the J segment 5 bases; nucleotides outside the gene matches: 5. CDR3 size: 14 residues. Germline V gene sequence: CDR1 LNHDA, CDR2 SQIVND (reference sequence). In DNA form, the CDR3 reads TGTGCCAGTAGCGACAGGGGGCGTGAAGATACGCAGTATTTT. It translates to CASSDRGREDTQYF.

The J gene is TRBJ2-1, the V gene TRBV4-1, with TRBD2 matching over 8 bases. Trimming cost V 4 bases and J 0 bases; bases outside gene matches: 2. The CDR3 spans 15 residues. The germline CDR1 and CDR2 sequences are MGHRA and YSYEKL. The CDR3 region has the DNA TGCGCCAGCAGCCTACGGGGGGGCTCCTACAATGAGCAGTTCTTC. It codes for CASSLRGGSYNEQFF.

The chain uses TRBV28 and TRBJ1-5, with 9 bases fitting TRBD1. Germline V CDR1 and CDR2: MDHEN, SYDVKM. This CDR3 has 16 residues. J lost 4 bases, V lost 2 bases, and 6 bases had no gene match. Written as DNA, the CDR3 is TGTGCCAGCAGTTTACGGACAGGGGCAGGGAATCAGCCCCAGCATTTT. This translates into CASSLRTGAGNQPQHF.

V gene TRBV5-1 combines with J gene TRBJ2-4, with 9 bases fitting TRBD1. The CDR3 totals 20 residues. With 0 bases clipped from V and 5 bases from J, the junction kept 18 bases outside the gene matches. Germline CDR1 SGHRS, CDR2 YFSETQ. The CDR3 sequence is CASSLGPPETGGFRQNIQYF. CDR3 nucleotide sequence: TGCGCCAGCAGCTTGGGCCCCCCTGAGACAGGGGGTTTTCGCCAAAACATTCAGTACTTC. Variable domain in full (rest from reference TRBV5-1 and TRBJ2-4): KAGVTQTPRYLIKTRGQQVTLSCSPISGHRSVSWYQQTPGQGLQFLFEYFSETQRNKGNFPGRFSGRQFSNSRSEMNVSTLELGDSALYLCASSLGPPETGGFRQNIQYFGAGTRLSVL.

In this sample, this clone turned up a few times. The chain uses TRBV10-3 and TRBJ1-5, with a possible D match to TRBD1 (5 bases). Trimming stripped 0 bases from V and 1 base from J, with 16 bases between. Germline V gene sequence: CDR1 ENHRY, CDR2 SYGVKD. There are 18 residues in the CDR3. This CDR3 reads CAISESWGIRVSNQPQHF. The CDR3 DNA sequence: TGTGCCATCAGTGAGTCGTGGGGTATCAGGGTCAGCAATCAGCCCCAGCATTTT.

The chain links TRBV28 to TRBJ1-1; TRBD1 aligns across 7 bases. V lost 7 bases and J lost 5; bases outside the gene matches: 10. This CDR3 is built from 14 residues. CDR1 MDHEN and CDR2 SYDVKM come from the germline V gene. As DNA, the CDR3 is TGTGCCAGCACCACTGCAGGGGGGCGAACTGAAGCTTTCTTT. Translated, it gives CASTTAGGRTEAFF.

CDR3 nucleotide sequence: TGTGCCAGTAGTAGCAACAGGAACCCCTACAATGAGCAGTTCTTC. Translated, it gives CASSSNRNPYNEQFF. The rearrangement links TRBV19 to TRBJ2-1; D may be TRBD1 (5 bases). CDR1 LNHDA and CDR2 SQIVND come from the germline V gene (reference sequence). V lost 4 bases and J lost 2, with 12 bases in between. The CDR3 contains 15 residues.

CDR3 nucleotide sequence: TGTGCCAGCAGCTTGACGGGACTAGCGGGACTCGCCGGGGAGCTGTTTTTT. It yields the protein CASSLTGLAGLAGELFF. The chain is built from TRBV5-4 and TRBJ2-2; 13 bases are shared with TRBD2. CDR3 length: 17 amino acids. Germline CDR1 reads SGHNT; CDR2 reads YYREEE (reference sequence). V shed 1 base and J 6 bases; nucleotides not matched to a gene: 6.

The rearrangement uses TRBV28 and TRBJ2-3; the D gene is possibly TRBD2 (5 bases). Germline-derived CDR1 and CDR2 are MDHEN and SYDVKM. The V end lost 2 bases, the J end lost 0 bases, and 9 bases lay between the germline ends. This CDR3 is built from 15 residues. CDR3 nucleotide sequence: TGTGCCAGCAGTTTAACGGGATCTAGCACAGATACGCAGTATTTT. It codes for CASSLTGSSTDTQYF. Full variable domain (remainder filled in from reference TRBV28 and TRBJ2-3): DVKVTQSSRYLVKRTGEKVFLECVQDMDHENMFWYRQDPGLGLRLIYFSYDVKMKEKGDIPEGYSVSREKKERFSLILESASTNQTSMYLCASSLTGSSTDTQYFGPGTRLTVL.

Here the CDR3 DNA reads TGTGCCATCAGCTCGGACAGGGGATTCCACGAGCAGTACTTC. It specifies CAISSDRGFHEQYF. The rearrangement uses TRBV10-3 and TRBJ2-7, with 9 bases lining up with TRBD1. Per germline, CDR1 ENHRY and CDR2 SYGVKD. The CDR3 sequence is 14 residues long. V lost 6 bases and J lost 5; bases outside the gene matches: 8.

V gene TRBV5-1 combines with J gene TRBJ1-2; 9 bases line up with TRBD1. The CDR3 covers 15 residues. With V trimmed by 2 bases and J by 4 bases, 6 bases remained unmatched. Germline V lookup: CDR1 SGHRS, CDR2 YFSETQ. As DNA, the CDR3 is TGCGCCAGCAGCTTCGGGACAGGGAGTAGCTATGGCTACACCTTC. This codes for CASSFGTGSSYGYTF.

The genes are TRBV5-6 and TRBJ1-1; TRBD1 matches at 7 bases. CDR3 length: 14 amino acids. Looked up from germline, CDR1 is SGHDT and CDR2 is YYEEEE. The junction had 2 bases not matched to a gene; V was cut back by 0 bases and J by 3 bases. The CDR3 DNA follows: TGTGCCAGCAGCTTGGCAGGGGGTGACACTGAAGCTTTCTTT. It encodes CASSLAGGDTEAFF.

The chain uses TRBV9 and TRBJ2-7; 9 positions match TRBD2. The germline CDR1 and CDR2 sequences are SGDLS and YYNGEE. Germline trimming cut 4 bases from V and 0 bases from J; bases unmatched to any gene: 5. CDR3 length equals 15 residues. CDR3 in amino acids: CASSPRSGSSYEQYF. The CDR3 DNA reads TGTGCCAGCAGCCCCCGTAGCGGGAGCTCCTACGAGCAGTACTTC.